The 2 T cell receptor beta chains presented below share a single source sample, sequenced in a study of blood T cell repertoires in COVID-19. Produced via immunoSEQ multiplex PCR; TCRdb's table is partial and in-frame only. The sample lists approximately 94,000 clones, 80% to 90% occurring once. Sequenced material: peripheral blood. The origin of the receptors is an older woman with acute or convalescent COVID-19.

The chain employs TRBV12-3 or TRBV12-4 and TRBJ1-2, with D possibly matching TRBD1 (5 bases). Trimming removed 6 bases from V and 1 base from J, with 9 bases in between. The CDR3 is 13 residues long. The CDR3 spells CASRQQDNYGYTF. The CDR3 nucleotides read TGTGCCAGCAGACAACAGGATAACTATGGCTACACCTTC.

The chain is built from TRBV6-5 and TRBJ2-7, with 9 positions matching TRBD1. Looked up from germline, CDR1 is MNHEY and CDR2 is SVGAGI. J gave up 6 bases and V 2 bases, and 8 bases lay outside the gene matches. The CDR3 has 15 residues. As DNA, the CDR3 is TGTGCCAGCAGTTACCTCGGGGGACAGGGTATCGAGCAGTACTTC. It translates to CASSYLGGQGIEQYF.